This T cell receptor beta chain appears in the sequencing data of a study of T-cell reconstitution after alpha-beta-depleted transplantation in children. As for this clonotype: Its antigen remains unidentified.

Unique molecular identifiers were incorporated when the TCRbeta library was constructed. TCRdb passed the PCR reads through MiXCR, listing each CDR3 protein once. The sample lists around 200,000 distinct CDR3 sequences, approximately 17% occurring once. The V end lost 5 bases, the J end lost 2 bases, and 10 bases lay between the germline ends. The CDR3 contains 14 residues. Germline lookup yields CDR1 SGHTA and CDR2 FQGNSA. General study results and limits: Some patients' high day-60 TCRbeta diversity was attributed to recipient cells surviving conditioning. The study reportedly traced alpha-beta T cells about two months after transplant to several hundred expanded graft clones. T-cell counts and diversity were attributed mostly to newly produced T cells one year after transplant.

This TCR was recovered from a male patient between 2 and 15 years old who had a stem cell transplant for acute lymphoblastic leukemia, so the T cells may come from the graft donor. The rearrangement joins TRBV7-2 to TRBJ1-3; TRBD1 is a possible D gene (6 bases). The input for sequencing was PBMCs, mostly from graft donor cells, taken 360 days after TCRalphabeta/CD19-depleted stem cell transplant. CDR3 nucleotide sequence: TGTGCCAGCAGCATAGAGGGGGCTGGAAACACCATATATTTT. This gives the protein CASSIEGAGNTIYF.